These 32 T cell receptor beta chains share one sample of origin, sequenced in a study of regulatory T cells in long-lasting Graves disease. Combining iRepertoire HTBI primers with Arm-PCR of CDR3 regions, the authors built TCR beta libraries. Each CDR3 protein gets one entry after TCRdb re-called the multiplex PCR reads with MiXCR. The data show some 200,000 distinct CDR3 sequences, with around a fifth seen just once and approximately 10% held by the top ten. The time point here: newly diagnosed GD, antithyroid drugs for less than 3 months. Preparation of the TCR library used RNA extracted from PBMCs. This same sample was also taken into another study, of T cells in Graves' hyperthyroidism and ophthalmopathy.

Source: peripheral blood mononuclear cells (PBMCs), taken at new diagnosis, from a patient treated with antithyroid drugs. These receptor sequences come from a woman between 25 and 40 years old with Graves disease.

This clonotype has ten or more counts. The CDR3 bases are TGTGCCAGCAGTTGGCTCGCAGGGTCTGGGGCCAACGTCCTGACTTTC. This translates into CASSWLAGSGANVLTF. This sequence joins TRBV6-9 and TRBJ2-6; tentative D call: TRBD1 (5 bases). V lost 4 bases and J lost 1, with 11 bases in between. Germline-derived CDR1 and CDR2 are MNHGY and SVAAGI. This CDR3 region has 16 residues.

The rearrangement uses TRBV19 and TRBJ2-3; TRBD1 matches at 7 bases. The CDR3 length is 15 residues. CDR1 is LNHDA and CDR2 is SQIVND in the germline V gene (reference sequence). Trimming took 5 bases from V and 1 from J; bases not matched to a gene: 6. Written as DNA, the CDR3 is TGTGCCAGTAGTGTCTACAGGGGAGGCACAGATACGCAGTATTTT. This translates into CASSVYRGGTDTQYF.

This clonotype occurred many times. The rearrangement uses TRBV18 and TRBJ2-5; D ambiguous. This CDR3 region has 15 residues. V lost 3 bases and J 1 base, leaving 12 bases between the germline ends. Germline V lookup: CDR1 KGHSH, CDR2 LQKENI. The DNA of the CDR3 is TGTGCCAGCTCACCCCTGGGTCAGACCCAAGAGACCCAGTACTTC. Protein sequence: CASSPLGQTQETQYF. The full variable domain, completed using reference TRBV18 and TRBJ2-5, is NAGVMQNPRHLVRRRGQEARLRCSPMKGHSHVYWYRQLPEEGLKFMVYLQKENIIDESGMPKERFSAEFPKEGPSILRIQQVVRGDSAAYFCASSPLGQTQETQYFGPGTRLLVL.

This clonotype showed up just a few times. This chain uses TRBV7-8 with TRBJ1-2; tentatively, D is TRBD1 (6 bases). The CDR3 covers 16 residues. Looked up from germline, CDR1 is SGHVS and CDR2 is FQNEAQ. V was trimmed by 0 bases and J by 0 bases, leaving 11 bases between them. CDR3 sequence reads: CASSLAGGSSNYGYTF. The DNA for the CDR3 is TGTGCCAGCAGCTTAGCTGGGGGCAGTTCTAACTATGGCTACACCTTC.

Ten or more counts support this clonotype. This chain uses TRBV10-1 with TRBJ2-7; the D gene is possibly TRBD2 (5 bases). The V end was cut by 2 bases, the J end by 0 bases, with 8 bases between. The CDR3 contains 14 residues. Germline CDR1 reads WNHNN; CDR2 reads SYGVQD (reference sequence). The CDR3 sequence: CASSERGFSYEQYF. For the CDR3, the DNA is TGCGCCAGCAGTGAGCGCGGGTTCTCCTACGAGCAGTACTTC.

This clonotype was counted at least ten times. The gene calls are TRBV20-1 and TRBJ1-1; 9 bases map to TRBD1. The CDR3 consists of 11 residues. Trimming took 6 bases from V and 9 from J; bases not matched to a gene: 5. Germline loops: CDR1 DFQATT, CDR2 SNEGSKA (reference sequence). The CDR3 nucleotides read TGCAGTGCATGGGACAGGGTGAAAGCTTTCTTT. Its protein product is CSAWDRVKAFF.

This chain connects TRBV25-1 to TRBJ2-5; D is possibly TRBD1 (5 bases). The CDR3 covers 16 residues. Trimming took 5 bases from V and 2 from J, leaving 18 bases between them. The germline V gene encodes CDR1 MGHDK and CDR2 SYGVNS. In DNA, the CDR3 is TGTGCCAGCAGTCCCTTGACAGAGGAGATGCAAGAGACCCAGTACTTC. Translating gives CASSPLTEEMQETQYF.

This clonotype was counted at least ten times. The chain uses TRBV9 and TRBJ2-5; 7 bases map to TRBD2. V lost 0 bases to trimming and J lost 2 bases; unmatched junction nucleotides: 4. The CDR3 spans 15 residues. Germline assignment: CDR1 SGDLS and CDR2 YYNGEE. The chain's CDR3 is CASSVAWGGQETQYF. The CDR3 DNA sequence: TGTGCCAGCAGCGTAGCGTGGGGGGGACAAGAGACCCAGTACTTC.

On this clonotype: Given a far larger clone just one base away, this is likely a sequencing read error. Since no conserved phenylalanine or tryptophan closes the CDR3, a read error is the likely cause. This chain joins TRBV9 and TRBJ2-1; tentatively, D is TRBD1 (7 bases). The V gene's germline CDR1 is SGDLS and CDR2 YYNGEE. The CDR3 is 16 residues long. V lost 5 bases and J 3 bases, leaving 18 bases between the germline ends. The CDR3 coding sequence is TGTGCCAGCAGTTCCCCTCAGGGGGGCGACTACAATGAGCAGTTCGTC. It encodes CASSSPQGGDYNEQFV.

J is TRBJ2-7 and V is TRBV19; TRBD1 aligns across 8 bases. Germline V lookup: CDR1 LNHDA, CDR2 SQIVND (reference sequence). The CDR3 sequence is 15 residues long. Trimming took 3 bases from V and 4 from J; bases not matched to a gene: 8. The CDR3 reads CASSMATGGIYEQYF. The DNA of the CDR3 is TGTGCCAGTAGTATGGCTACAGGGGGTATATACGAGCAGTACTTC. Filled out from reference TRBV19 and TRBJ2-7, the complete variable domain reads DGGITQSPKYLFRKEGQNVTLSCEQNLNHDAMYWYRQDPGQGLRLIYYSQIVNDFQKGDIAEGYSVSREKKESFPLTVTSAQKNPTAFYLCASSMATGGIYEQYFGPGTRLTVT.

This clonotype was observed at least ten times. The CDR3 DNA reads as TGTGCCAGTACCGGGACAGGGGGGGACTATGGCTACACCTTC. Its translation: CASTGTGGDYGYTF. The chain joins TRBV19 to TRBJ1-2, with TRBD1 matching over 11 bases. The CDR3 spans 14 residues. The V gene end was trimmed by 7 bases and the J gene end by 3 bases; junction bases not matched to a gene: 4. Germline loops: CDR1 LNHDA, CDR2 SQIVND (reference sequence). Looking up the rest from reference TRBV19 and TRBJ1-2 gives the full variable domain: DGGITQSPKYLFRKEGQNVTLSCEQNLNHDAMYWYRQDPGQGLRLIYYSQIVNDFQKGDIAEGYSVSREKKESFPLTVTSAQKNPTAFYLCASTGTGGDYGYTFGSGTRLTVV.

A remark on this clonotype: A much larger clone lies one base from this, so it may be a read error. As DNA, the CDR3 is TGTGCCAGCAGCCAGGGACTAGCGGGATTTCTCAATGAGAAGTTCTTC. It is translated as CASSQGLAGFLNEKFF. The rearrangement joins TRBV14 to TRBJ2-1, with 13 bases matching TRBD2. CDR3 length equals 16 residues. CDR1 and CDR2 from the germline V gene are SGHDN and FVKESK.

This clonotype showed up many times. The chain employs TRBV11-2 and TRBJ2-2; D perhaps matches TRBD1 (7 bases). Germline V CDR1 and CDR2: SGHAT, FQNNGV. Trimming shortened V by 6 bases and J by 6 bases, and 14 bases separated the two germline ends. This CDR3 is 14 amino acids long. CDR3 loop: CASRRAGGSGELFF. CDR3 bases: TGTGCCAGCAGAAGGGCAGGGGGGTCCGGGGAGCTGTTTTTT.

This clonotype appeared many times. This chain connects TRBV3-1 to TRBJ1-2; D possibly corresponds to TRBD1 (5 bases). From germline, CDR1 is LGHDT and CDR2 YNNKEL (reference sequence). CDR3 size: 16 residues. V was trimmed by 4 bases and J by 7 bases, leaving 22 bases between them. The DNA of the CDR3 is TGTGCCAGCAGCCCCCGCGGATCAGGTTCGGGGGGTGGCTACACCTTC. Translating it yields CASSPRGSGSGGGYTF.

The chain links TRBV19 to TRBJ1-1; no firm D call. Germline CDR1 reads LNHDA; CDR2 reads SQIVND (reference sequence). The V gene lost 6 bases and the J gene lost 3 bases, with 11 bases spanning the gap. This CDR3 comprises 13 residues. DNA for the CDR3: TGTGCCAGTAGCGGGAAGCGGGACACTGAAGCTTTCTTT. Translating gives CASSGKRDTEAFF.

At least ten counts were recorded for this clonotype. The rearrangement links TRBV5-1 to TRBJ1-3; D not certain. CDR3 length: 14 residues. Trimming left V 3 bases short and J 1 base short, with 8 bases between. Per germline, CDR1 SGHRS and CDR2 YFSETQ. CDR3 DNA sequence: TGCGCCAGCAGCTCCGGAGCGTCTGGAAACACCATATATTTT. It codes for CASSSGASGNTIYF.

The CDR3 DNA follows: TGCGCCAGCAGCCAAGTCGGGAAGAGCTCCTACAATGAGCAGTTCTTC. It specifies CASSQVGKSSYNEQFF. The V gene is TRBV4-1, the J gene TRBJ2-1; the D gene is possibly TRBD2 (5 bases). Germline loops: CDR1 MGHRA, CDR2 YSYEKL. V was clipped by 1 base and J by 0 bases, with 10 bases between them. This CDR3 spans 16 amino acids.

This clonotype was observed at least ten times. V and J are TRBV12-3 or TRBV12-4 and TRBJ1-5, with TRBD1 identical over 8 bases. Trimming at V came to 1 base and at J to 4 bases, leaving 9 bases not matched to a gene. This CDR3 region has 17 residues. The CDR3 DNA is TGTGCCAGCAGTTTAGGGGCAGGCAGGGGGCGAAATCAGCCCCAGCATTTT. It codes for CASSLGAGRGRNQPQHF.

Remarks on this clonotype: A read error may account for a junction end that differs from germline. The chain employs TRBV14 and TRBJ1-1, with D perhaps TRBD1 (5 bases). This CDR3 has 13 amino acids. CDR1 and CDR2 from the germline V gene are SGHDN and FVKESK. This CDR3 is CASSRGLNTGAFF. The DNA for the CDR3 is TGTGCCAGCAGTAGGGGTCTGAACACTGGAGCTTTCTTT.

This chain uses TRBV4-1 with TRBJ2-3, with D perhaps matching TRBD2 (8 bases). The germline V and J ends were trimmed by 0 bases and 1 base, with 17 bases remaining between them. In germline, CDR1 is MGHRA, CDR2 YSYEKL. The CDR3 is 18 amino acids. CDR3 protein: CASSQEEGAGGRTDTQYF. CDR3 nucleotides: TGCGCCAGCAGCCAAGAAGAGGGGGCGGGGGGCCGCACAGATACGCAGTATTTT.

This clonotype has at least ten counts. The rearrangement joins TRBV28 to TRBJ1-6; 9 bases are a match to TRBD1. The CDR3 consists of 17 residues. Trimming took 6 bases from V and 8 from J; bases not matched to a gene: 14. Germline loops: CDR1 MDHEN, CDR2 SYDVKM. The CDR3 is CASSPNARQGGDSPLHF. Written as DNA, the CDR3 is TGTGCCAGCAGCCCAAACGCCCGACAGGGGGGTGATTCACCCCTCCACTTT. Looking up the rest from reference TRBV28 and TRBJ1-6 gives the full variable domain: DVKVTQSSRYLVKRTGEKVFLECVQDMDHENMFWYRQDPGLGLRLIYFSYDVKMKEKGDIPEGYSVSREKKERFSLILESASTNQTSMYLCASSPNARQGGDSPLHFGNGTRLTVT.

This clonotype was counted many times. CDR3 residues: CSAARDATEAFF. CDR3 coding DNA: TGCAGCGCTGCTAGGGATGCCACTGAAGCTTTCTTT. V usage is TRBV29-1 and J usage is TRBJ1-1; D is unresolved. This CDR3 has 12 residues. The germline CDR1 and CDR2 sequences are SQVTM and ANQGSEA. V was clipped by 7 bases and J by 4 bases, with 13 bases between them.

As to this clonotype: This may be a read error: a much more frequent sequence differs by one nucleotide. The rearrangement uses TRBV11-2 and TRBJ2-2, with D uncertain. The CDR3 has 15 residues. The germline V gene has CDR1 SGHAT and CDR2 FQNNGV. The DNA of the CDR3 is TGTGCCAGCAGCCTTTTTTCTGGGAACACCTGGGAGCTGTTTTTT. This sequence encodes CASSLFSGNTWELFF.

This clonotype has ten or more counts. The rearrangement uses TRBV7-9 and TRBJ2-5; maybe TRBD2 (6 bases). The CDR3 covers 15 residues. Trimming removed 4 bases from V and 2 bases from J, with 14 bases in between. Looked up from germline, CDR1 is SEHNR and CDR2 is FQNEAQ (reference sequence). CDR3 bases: TGTGCCAGCAGCTGGCGGGGCGACATGCAAGAGACCCAGTACTTC. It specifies CASSWRGDMQETQYF.

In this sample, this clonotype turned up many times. CDR3 coding DNA: TGTGCCAGCAGTTTAGCAGTAGGGCCTGATCCAGATACGCAGTATTTT. It yields the protein CASSLAVGPDPDTQYF. The chain combines TRBV12-3 or TRBV12-4 with TRBJ2-3; no clear D. V was pared by 0 bases and J by 4 bases, with 14 bases between. The CDR3 totals 16 residues.

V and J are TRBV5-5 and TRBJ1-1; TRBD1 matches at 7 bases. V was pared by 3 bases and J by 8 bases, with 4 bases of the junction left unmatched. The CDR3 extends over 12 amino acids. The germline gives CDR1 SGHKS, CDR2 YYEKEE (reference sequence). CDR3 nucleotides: TGTGCCAGCAGCTACTACAGGGGAGAAGCTTTCTTT. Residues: CASSYYRGEAFF.

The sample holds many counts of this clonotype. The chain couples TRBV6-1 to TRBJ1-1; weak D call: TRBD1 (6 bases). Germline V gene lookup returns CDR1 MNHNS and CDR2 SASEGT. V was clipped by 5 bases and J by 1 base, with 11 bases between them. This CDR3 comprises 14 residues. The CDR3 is CASSKQGGNTEAFF. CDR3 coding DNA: TGTGCCAGCAGTAAACAGGGAGGGAACACTGAAGCTTTCTTT.

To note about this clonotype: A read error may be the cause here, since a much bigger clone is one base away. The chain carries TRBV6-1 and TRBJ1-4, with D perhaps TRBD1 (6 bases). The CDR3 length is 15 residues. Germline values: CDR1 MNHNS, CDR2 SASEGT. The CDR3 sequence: CASSEAATGRGKPFF. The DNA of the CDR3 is TGTGCCAGCAGTGAAGCGGCGACAGGACGTGGAAAACCGTTTTTT.

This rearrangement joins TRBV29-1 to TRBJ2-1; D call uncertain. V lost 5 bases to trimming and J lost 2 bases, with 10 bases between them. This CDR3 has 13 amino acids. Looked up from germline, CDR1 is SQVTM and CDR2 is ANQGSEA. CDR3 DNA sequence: TGCAGCGTTTCGAGAGGCACCTACAATGAGCAGTTCTTC. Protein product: CSVSRGTYNEQFF.

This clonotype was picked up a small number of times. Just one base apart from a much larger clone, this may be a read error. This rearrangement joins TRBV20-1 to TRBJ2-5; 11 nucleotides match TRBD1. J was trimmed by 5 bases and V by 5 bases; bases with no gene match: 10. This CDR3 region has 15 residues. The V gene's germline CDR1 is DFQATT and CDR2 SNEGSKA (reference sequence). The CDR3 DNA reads TGCAGTGCTCCCCTCGTAGGGACAGGGGGGGAGACCCAGTACTTC. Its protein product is CSAPLVGTGGETQYF.

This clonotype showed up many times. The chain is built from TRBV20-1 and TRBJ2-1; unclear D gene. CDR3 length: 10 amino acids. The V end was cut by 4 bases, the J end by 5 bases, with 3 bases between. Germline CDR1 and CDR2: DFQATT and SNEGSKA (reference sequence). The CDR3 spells CSAMDNEQFF. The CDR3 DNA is TGCAGTGCTATGGACAATGAGCAGTTCTTC.

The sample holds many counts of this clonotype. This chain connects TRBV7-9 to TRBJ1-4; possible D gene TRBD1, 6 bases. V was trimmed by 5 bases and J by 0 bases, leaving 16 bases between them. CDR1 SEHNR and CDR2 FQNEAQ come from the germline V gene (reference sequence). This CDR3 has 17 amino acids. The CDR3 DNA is TGTGCCAGCAGCCCCAGCGGGACATCGGCAACTAATGAAAAACTGTTTTTT. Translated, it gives CASSPSGTSATNEKLFF.